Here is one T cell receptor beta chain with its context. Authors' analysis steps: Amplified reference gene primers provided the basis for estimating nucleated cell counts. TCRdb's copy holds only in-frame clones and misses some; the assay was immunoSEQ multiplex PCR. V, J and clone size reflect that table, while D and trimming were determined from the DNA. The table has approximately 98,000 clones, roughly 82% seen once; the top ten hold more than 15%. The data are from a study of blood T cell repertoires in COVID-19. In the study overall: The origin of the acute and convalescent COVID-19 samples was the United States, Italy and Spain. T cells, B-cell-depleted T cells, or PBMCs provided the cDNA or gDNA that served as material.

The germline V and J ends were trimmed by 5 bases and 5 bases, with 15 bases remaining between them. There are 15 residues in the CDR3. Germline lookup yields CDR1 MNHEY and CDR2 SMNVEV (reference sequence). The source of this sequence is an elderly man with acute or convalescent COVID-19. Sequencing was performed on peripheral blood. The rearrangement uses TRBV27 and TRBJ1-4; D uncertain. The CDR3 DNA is TGTGCCAGCAGTCCGAGACACTCAGTAAATGAAAAACTGTTTTTT. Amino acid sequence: CASSPRHSVNEKLFF.